This T cell receptor (beta chain) was recorded in a study of cytomegalovirus exposure and HLA in healthy donors. The study, taken as a whole, reports: An analysis done earlier found most TCR beta V segments productive about 87% or about 30% of the time.

This CDR3 has 16 residues. Germline V CDR1 and CDR2: ENHRY, SYGVKD. V shed 0 bases and J shed 4 bases, with 12 bases lying between them. With 60 Vbeta and 13 Jbeta primers, the PCR was carried out. Sequenced by immunoSEQ multiplex PCR; TCRdb stores in-frame clones only, minus some. The sample includes 100,000 to 150,000 clones, less than 80% of them seen just once. Comment on this clone: Its antigen is currently unknown.

The V call is TRBV10-3, the J call TRBJ2-2; D gene unclear. The sample comprised PBMCs. This sequence originates from a woman between 50 and 59 years old in good health and CMV-seronegative. The CDR3 loop reads CAISESVGLGTGELFF. The CDR3 bases are TGTGCCATCAGTGAGTCAGTGGGCCTCGGCACCGGGGAGCTGTTTTTT.